The clone carrying this TCR beta chain was seen a handful of times. One entry per CDR3 protein, called by TCRdb with MiXCR from the 5' RACE reads. The sample comprises under 70,000 distinct CDR3 sequences, approximately 15% of which are singletons, and roughly a sixth rests with the top ten. There are 15 residues in the CDR3. Looked up from germline, CDR1 is LGHNA and CDR2 is YSLEER. The V gene end was trimmed by 1 base and the J gene end by 6 bases; junction bases not matched to a gene: 6. These data come from a study of T cells of healthy individuals. The J gene is TRBJ2-3, the V gene TRBV4-3; 8 bases agree with TRBD2. The clonotype comes from a human donor in good health. CDR3 DNA: TGCGCCAGCAGCCAAGCCCGGGAGGGGCGGGATACGCAGTATTTT. Translating gives CASSQAREGRDTQYF.